The 24 T cell receptor beta chains below come from one sample, sequenced in a study of blood T cell repertoires in COVID-19 (dated by TCRdb to about 2020). Library generation was performed with the immunoSEQ multiplex PCR assay. TCRdb mirrors the immuneACCESS table, restricted to in-frame sequences. Some clones are absent from its copies; in checked studies, under half trace to an unresolved V gene, and the reason for the others is unknown. Here the sample has about 74,000 clones; about 88% occur a single time. Together, the top ten hold about 9.8% of the sample. The sample comprised peripheral blood. These receptors all come from a human donor in a cohort sampled during active COVID-19.

This chain connects TRBV5-1 to TRBJ2-5; 11 bases line up with TRBD2. The V gene end was trimmed by 3 bases and the J gene end by 5 bases; junction bases not matched to a gene: 9. This CDR3 region has 16 residues. Germline V gene lookup returns CDR1 SGHRS and CDR2 YFSETQ. This CDR3 reads CASSSVSGRAGETQYF. In DNA, the CDR3 is TGCGCCAGCAGCTCCGTTAGCGGGAGGGCCGGTGAGACCCAGTACTTC.

This chain uses TRBV7-9 with TRBJ1-4, with D possibly being TRBD1 (6 bases). This CDR3 is built from 13 residues. From germline, CDR1 is SEHNR and CDR2 FQNEAQ (reference sequence). V was clipped by 2 bases and J by 8 bases, with 9 bases between them. The CDR3 sequence: CASSLLGTEKLFF. CDR3 bases: TGTGCCAGCAGCTTACTAGGGACAGAAAAACTGTTTTTT.

The chain is built from TRBV13 and TRBJ1-4; the D gene is possibly TRBD1 (5 bases). The CDR3 covers 14 residues. CDR1 and CDR2 (germline): PRHDT, FYEKMQ (reference sequence). The germline V and J ends were trimmed by 5 bases and 1 base, with 8 bases remaining between them. The CDR3 protein is CASSRGGTNEKLFF. In DNA, the CDR3 is TGTGCCAGCAGCCGGGGGGGAACTAATGAAAAACTGTTTTTT.

In this sample, this clone turned up once. The rearrangement joins TRBV4-1 to TRBJ2-3, with D possibly matching TRBD1 (5 bases). The CDR3 has 15 amino acids. From germline, CDR1 is MGHRA and CDR2 YSYEKL. V gave up 2 bases and J gave up 1 base, with 10 bases separating them. CDR3 in amino acids: CASSQQGRGTDTQYF. In DNA, the CDR3 is TGCGCCAGCAGCCAACAGGGTCGAGGCACAGATACGCAGTATTTT.

The V gene is TRBV5-6, the J gene TRBJ2-1, with D possibly matching TRBD2 (5 bases). This CDR3 contains 15 residues. Trimming took 4 bases from V and 7 from J, leaving 18 bases between them. Germline values: CDR1 SGHDT, CDR2 YYEEEE. DNA for the CDR3: TGTGCCAGCAGCCCCCGTCCCGTAACTAGGAATGAGCAGTTCTTC. Amino acids: CASSPRPVTRNEQFF.

The V gene is TRBV7-9, the J gene TRBJ2-5; D unresolved. Trimming removed 0 bases from V and 0 bases from J, with 8 bases in between. Germline V gene lookup returns CDR1 SEHNR and CDR2 FQNEAQ (reference sequence). The length of the CDR3 is 15 residues. The CDR3 region is CASSLANTDQETQYF. The CDR3 DNA sequence: TGTGCCAGCAGCTTAGCGAACACAGACCAAGAGACCCAGTACTTC.

The chain has TRBV19 and TRBJ2-3, with a weak D call TRBD2 (7 bases). Germline V lookup: CDR1 LNHDA, CDR2 SQIVND (reference sequence). V gave up 6 bases and J gave up 6 bases, with 19 bases separating them. The CDR3 consists of 15 residues. CDR3 loop: CASRDGGGSSDTQYF. In DNA form, the CDR3 reads TGTGCCAGTAGGGATGGGGGCGGGAGTAGTGATACGCAGTATTTT.

V is TRBV5-1 and J is TRBJ2-2, with 10 bases fitting TRBD1. The V segment lost 4 bases and the J segment 5 bases; nucleotides outside the gene matches: 8. CDR3 length: 16 amino acids. Per the germline V gene, CDR1 is SGHRS and CDR2 is YFSETQ. In nucleotides, the CDR3 is TGCGCCAGCAGCCCAGGGGACAGGGGTTATACCGGGGAGCTGTTTTTT. Translated, it gives CASSPGDRGYTGELFF. Supplemented by reference TRBV5-1 and TRBJ2-2, the full variable domain reads KAGVTQTPRYLIKTRGQQVTLSCSPISGHRSVSWYQQTPGQGLQFLFEYFSETQRNKGNFPGRFSGRQFSNSRSEMNVSTLELGDSALYLCASSPGDRGYTGELFFGEGSRLTVL.

The chain carries TRBV14 and TRBJ2-5; perhaps TRBD1 as D (7 bases). The CDR3 covers 16 residues. Germline V gives CDR1 SGHDN, CDR2 FVKESK. With 3 bases removed from V and 5 bases from J, the gap between germline ends came to 19 bases. CDR3 loop: CASSQGWQQGRETQYF. The CDR3 DNA is TGTGCCAGCAGCCAGGGCTGGCAACAGGGGAGGGAGACCCAGTACTTC. The whole variable domain, remainder taken from reference TRBV14 and TRBJ2-5, is EAGVTQFPSHSVIEKGQTVTLRCDPISGHDNLYWYRRVMGKEIKFLLHFVKESKQDESGMPNNRFLAERTGGTYSTLKVQPAELEDSGVYFCASSQGWQQGRETQYFGPGTRLLVL.

V and J are TRBV9 and TRBJ2-5; tentatively, D is TRBD2 (6 bases). The CDR3 runs to 15 residues. V was pared by 0 bases and J by 2 bases, with 11 bases between. Germline CDR1 and CDR2: SGDLS and YYNGEE. The CDR3 is CASSVGGGKQETQYF. DNA of the CDR3: TGTGCCAGCAGCGTAGGGGGAGGAAAACAAGAGACCCAGTACTTC.

Only a few counts were recorded for this clone. The chain joins TRBV19 to TRBJ2-7; TRBD2 might be the D (6 bases). V dropped 7 bases and J dropped 4 bases, with 20 bases sitting between them. Germline assignment: CDR1 LNHDA and CDR2 SQIVND (reference sequence). The CDR3 contains 15 residues. Here the CDR3 DNA reads TGTGCCAGTAAGCCCGGGACTCCGACTATTTACGAGCAGTACTTC. Protein product: CASKPGTPTIYEQYF.

This clone was seen a handful of times. The chain couples TRBV5-6 to TRBJ1-2; D is undetermined. The germline CDR1 and CDR2 sequences are SGHDT and YYEEEE. V shed 1 base and J shed 8 bases, with 3 bases lying between them. The CDR3 extends over 10 amino acids. This chain's CDR3 is CASSLSGYTF. CDR3 bases: TGTGCCAGCAGCTTGTCAGGCTACACCTTC.

The chain is built from TRBV29-1 and TRBJ2-5; TRBD2 is a possible D gene (7 bases). Near its end, the DNA agrees better with TRBJ2-7, so the J call may be wrong. Germline assignment: CDR1 SQVTM and CDR2 ANQGSEA. There are 15 residues in the CDR3. This chain's CDR3 is CSVEYLTGRDYEQYF. In DNA form, the CDR3 reads TGCAGCGTTGAATACCTCACAGGGAGGGACTACGAGCAGTACTTC.

This chain uses TRBV5-1 with TRBJ2-1; 9 bases line up with TRBD2. This CDR3 comprises 15 residues. The germline V gene encodes CDR1 SGHRS and CDR2 YFSETQ. V shed 2 bases, J shed 6 bases, and the junction held 6 bases outside the gene matches. The CDR3 loop is CASSFIAGEVNEQFF. The CDR3 DNA follows: TGCGCCAGCAGCTTTATAGCGGGGGAGGTCAATGAGCAGTTCTTC.

V usage is TRBV28 and J usage is TRBJ1-3; D unclear. The V end was cut by 5 bases, the J end by 2 bases, with 13 bases between. Germline CDR1 reads MDHEN; CDR2 reads SYDVKM. The CDR3 runs 15 residues. CDR3 DNA: TGTGCCAGCAGTCCCACTGGGCTGGCTGGAAACACCATATATTTT. Translated, it gives CASSPTGLAGNTIYF.

The CDR3, as DNA: TGTGCCAGCAGCTTGTTCGTAGGGGCAGGAGAGACCCAGTACTTC. Residues: CASSLFVGAGETQYF. J is TRBJ2-5 and V is TRBV5-4; D possibly corresponds to TRBD1 (5 bases). The CDR3 has 15 amino acids. Germline-derived CDR1 and CDR2 are SGHNT and YYREEE (reference sequence). V shed 1 base and J shed 4 bases, with 14 bases lying between them.

The V and J genes are TRBV7-2 and TRBJ2-5; D may be TRBD2 (5 bases). The CDR3 has 15 amino acids. Trimming removed 1 base at V and 5 bases at J, with 14 bases between. Germline CDR1 and CDR2: SGHTA and FQGNSA. The DNA for the CDR3 is TGTGCCAGCAGCTTAGGCGGGTCAAGGCAGGAGACCCAGTACTTC. It encodes CASSLGGSRQETQYF.

The chain has TRBV28 and TRBJ2-7; TRBD1 agrees at 9 bases. There are 16 residues in the CDR3. From germline, CDR1 is MDHEN and CDR2 SYDVKM. Trimming at V came to 6 bases and at J to 2 bases, leaving 11 bases not matched to a gene. The CDR3 here is CASRDPRTGDPYEQYF. In DNA, the CDR3 is TGTGCCAGCAGAGACCCCCGGACAGGGGACCCCTACGAGCAGTACTTC.

V gene TRBV7-3 combines with J gene TRBJ2-6; D not resolved. CDR1 is SGHTA, CDR2 FQGTGA, per germline. This CDR3 is 16 amino acids long. Trimming pared 5 bases from V and 2 bases from J, leaving 13 bases between. CDR3 DNA sequence: TGTGCCAGCAGCCCTGGTGGGCGACCTGGGGCCAACGTCCTGACTTTC. Protein sequence: CASSPGGRPGANVLTF.

The rearrangement joins TRBV27 to TRBJ2-7; 8 bases line up with TRBD1. CDR1 and CDR2 from the germline V gene are MNHEY and SMNVEV (reference sequence). The CDR3 extends over 14 amino acids. V was clipped by 7 bases and J by 0 bases; unmatched bases: 5. The CDR3 bases are TGTGCCAGCACCCCTGACAGGGGCTCCTACGAGCAGTACTTC. This encodes CASTPDRGSYEQYF.

This chain uses TRBV20-1 with TRBJ1-5; TRBD1 might be the D (5 bases). CDR3 size: 14 residues. Trimming cost V 3 bases and J 4 bases, with 13 bases left between them. The germline gives CDR1 DFQATT, CDR2 SNEGSKA (reference sequence). The CDR3 reads CSASWQGMNQPQHF. In DNA form, the CDR3 reads TGCAGTGCTAGTTGGCAGGGTATGAATCAGCCCCAGCATTTT.

The rearrangement uses TRBV7-6 and TRBJ2-3; 9 nucleotides agree with TRBD2. The germline V gene has CDR1 SGHVS and CDR2 FNYEAQ. The V segment lost 4 bases and the J segment 2 bases; nucleotides outside the gene matches: 7. CDR3 length: 16 amino acids. CDR3 sequence (DNA): TGTGCCAGCAGCTCAACACTAGCGGGCCACACAGATACGCAGTATTTT. The encoded protein is CASSSTLAGHTDTQYF.

The rearrangement joins TRBV7-2 to TRBJ2-1, with 9 bases matching TRBD2. Losses at the gene ends were 3 bases for V and 7 bases for J; bases not matched to a gene: 7. The CDR3 contains 15 residues. Germline V lookup: CDR1 SGHTA, CDR2 FQGNSA. CDR3 bases: TGTGCCAGCAGCTTGGTAGCGGGAGAGGGTAATGAGCAGTTCTTC. It encodes CASSLVAGEGNEQFF.

V and J are TRBV10-3 and TRBJ2-3; 7 nucleotides line up with TRBD2. The V gene's germline CDR1 is ENHRY and CDR2 SYGVKD. The V segment lost 6 bases and the J segment 4 bases; nucleotides outside the gene matches: 22. This CDR3 has 19 amino acids. CDR3 nucleotide sequence: TGTGCCATCAGCTTACCCCCGGGCGGGAGCGTTGAGTCGGCAGATACGCAGTATTTT. It encodes CAISLPPGGSVESADTQYF.